This T cell receptor (beta chain) was obtained from a study of chemoradiotherapy in HPV16-positive cancers. Study context: Candidate HPV-specific T-cell clones and common TCR motifs came from functional assays in two HPV16-positive patients. Study-wide points: For HPV16-positive patients, expanding HPV-responsive T cells associated with longer recurrence-free survival. Candidate HPV-specific clones and E7-related TCR motifs grew in tumor during treatment. Functional assays defining HPV-specific T cells used only a couple of HPV16-positive patients.

The length of the CDR3 is 18 residues. V dropped 0 bases and J dropped 5 bases, with 20 bases sitting between them. Germline V lookup: CDR1 WNHNN, CDR2 SYGVQD (reference sequence). Assay used: immunoSEQ multiplex PCR; TCRdb lists only in-frame clones, some missing. The profile covers roughly 8,000 clones, with 60% to 85% appearing a single time and roughly 20% taken by the ten largest. This clone turned up a few times. As yet, its antigen is unknown. The sample here was taken from a patient who underwent chemoradiotherapy. V is TRBV10-1 and J is TRBJ1-5, with D perhaps matching TRBD1 (6 bases). This clonotype was sampled from a human donor with HPV-associated anogenital cancer. Here the CDR3 reads CASSESLPGHQGDQPQHF. As DNA, the CDR3 is TGCGCCAGCAGTGAGTCCTTACCGGGACACCAAGGGGATCAGCCCCAGCATTTT.